Below, 25 T cell receptor beta chains from the same sample are listed, as sequenced in a study of blood T cell repertoires in COVID-19. The assay was immunoSEQ multiplex PCR, and TCRdb's table has in-frame clones only and misses some. The sample records some 300,000 clones, 75% to 90% being singletons. The sequenced material came from peripheral blood. The receptors derive from a woman between 65 and 79 years old with COVID-19, enrolled during active disease.

This chain connects TRBV28 to TRBJ2-3; 9 nucleotides match TRBD2. The CDR3 runs to 13 residues. The V gene's germline CDR1 is MDHEN and CDR2 SYDVKM. V shed 11 bases, J shed 5 bases, and the junction held 8 bases outside the gene matches. CDR3 sequence: CAGRRGGGDTQYF. The CDR3 region has the DNA TGTGCCGGTAGGCGGGGGGGAGGAGATACGCAGTATTTT.

With regard to this clone: The sample has other DNA sequences that encode this CDR3 too. The chain recombines TRBV2 with TRBJ2-2, with 8 bases aligning to TRBD1. The CDR3 sequence is 14 residues long. J lost 4 bases, V lost 6 bases, and 4 bases had no gene match. In germline, CDR1 is SNHLY, CDR2 FYNNEI. CDR3: CASRVDRGTGELFF. The CDR3 coding sequence is TGTGCCAGCAGGGTCGACAGGGGCACCGGGGAGCTGTTTTTT.

The chain uses TRBV7-6 and TRBJ2-7, with 7 positions matching TRBD1. The V gene end was trimmed by 5 bases and the J gene end by 2 bases; junction bases not matched to a gene: 6. Per germline, CDR1 SGHVS and CDR2 FNYEAQ. This CDR3 has 14 residues. CDR3 sequence: CASSPRTGPYEQYF. CDR3 nucleotide sequence: TGTGCCAGCAGCCCACGGACAGGCCCCTACGAGCAGTACTTC. Full variable domain (rest looked up from reference TRBV7-6 and TRBJ2-7): GAGVSQSPRYKVTKRGQDVALRCDPISGHVSLYWYRQALGQGPEFLTYFNYEAQQDKSGLPNDRFSAERPEGSISTLTIQRTEQRDSAMYRCASSPRTGPYEQYFGPGTRLTVT.

This chain connects TRBV6-5 to TRBJ1-6; the D gene is possibly TRBD1 (6 bases). The CDR3 totals 14 residues. In germline, CDR1 is MNHEY, CDR2 SVGAGI. Trimming took off 6 bases at V and 7 bases at J, with 13 bases between the two ends. The CDR3 loop is CASRQGFANSPLHF. As DNA, the CDR3 is TGTGCCAGCAGACAGGGATTTGCCAATTCACCCCTCCACTTT.

The chain has TRBV27 and TRBJ1-1; D gene unclear. The V end lost 1 base, the J end lost 1 base, and 7 bases lay between the germline ends. This CDR3 comprises 14 residues. Germline CDR1 and CDR2: MNHEY and SMNVEV (reference sequence). CDR3 DNA sequence: TGTGCCAGCAGTTTATATTCGGGGAACACTGAAGCTTTCTTT. Translating gives CASSLYSGNTEAFF.

The chain employs TRBV5-8 and TRBJ1-2; 8 positions match TRBD1. Germline-derived CDR1 and CDR2 are SGHTS and YDEGEE. V lost 3 bases, J lost 4 bases, and 14 bases stayed unmatched. The CDR3 is made up of 17 amino acids. CDR3 region: CASSWTGQAHPSYGYTF. CDR3 DNA: TGTGCCAGCAGCTGGACGGGACAGGCCCACCCATCCTATGGCTACACCTTC.

The rearrangement links TRBV5-1 to TRBJ2-1, with a tentative D call TRBD1 (6 bases). The germline gives CDR1 SGHRS, CDR2 YFSETQ. The CDR3 sequence is 15 residues long. The V and J ends lost 0 bases and 4 bases respectively, with 11 bases between them. The CDR3 here is CASSLGDIDYNEQFF. CDR3 nucleotide sequence: TGCGCCAGCAGCTTGGGGGACATAGATTACAATGAGCAGTTCTTC. The full variable domain, with the rest looked up from reference TRBV5-1 and TRBJ2-1, is KAGVTQTPRYLIKTRGQQVTLSCSPISGHRSVSWYQQTPGQGLQFLFEYFSETQRNKGNFPGRFSGRQFSNSRSEMNVSTLELGDSALYLCASSLGDIDYNEQFFGPGTRLTVL.

The chain carries TRBV4-1 and TRBJ1-1, with D unresolved. CDR1 and CDR2 from the germline V gene are MGHRA and YSYEKL. This CDR3 spans 17 amino acids. V was trimmed by 0 bases and J by 0 bases, leaving 14 bases between them. The CDR3 coding sequence is TGCGCCAGCAGCCAAGAACATTTTGACAAAATGAACACTGAAGCTTTCTTT. Translating it yields CASSQEHFDKMNTEAFF.

J is TRBJ1-2 and V is TRBV9, with D perhaps matching TRBD1 (6 bases). The length of the CDR3 is 15 residues. Germline V gene data show CDR1 as SGDLS and CDR2 as YYNGEE. Trimming took off 0 bases at V and 4 bases at J, with 13 bases between the two ends. The CDR3 DNA follows: TGTGCCAGCAGCGTAGGTCTGGGGGCTGGCTATGGCTACACCTTC. It specifies CASSVGLGAGYGYTF.

This clone came up once. This sequence joins TRBV12-5 and TRBJ1-1, with D possibly being TRBD1 (5 bases). Germline V gives CDR1 LGHNT, CDR2 FRNRAP. The CDR3 is 17 residues long. The ends were cut back, 0 bases at V and 3 bases at J, with 17 bases in the middle. CDR3 sequence (DNA): TGTGCTAGTGGTTTGGTAATATGGGGGGTAGAGGACACTGAAGCTTTCTTT. Translating it yields CASGLVIWGVEDTEAFF.

This chain connects TRBV6-1 to TRBJ1-2; 8 bases align to TRBD1. The ends lost 2 bases at V and 6 bases at J; junction bases unmatched: 5. Germline V CDR1 and CDR2: MNHNS, SASEGT. The CDR3 has 14 amino acids. Here the CDR3 reads CASSERQGIDGYTF. The CDR3 DNA reads as TGTGCCAGCAGTGAAAGACAGGGGATCGATGGCTACACCTTC.

Points on this clone: Other DNA sequences within the sample encode an identical CDR3. This rearrangement joins TRBV19 to TRBJ1-2; 8 bases match TRBD1. The germline V gene has CDR1 LNHDA and CDR2 SQIVND (reference sequence). This CDR3 is built from 13 residues. The V segment lost 6 bases and the J segment 2 bases; nucleotides outside the gene matches: 2. CDR3: CASSGQGNYGYTF. The CDR3 DNA follows: TGTGCCAGTAGCGGACAGGGCAACTATGGCTACACCTTC.

This chain joins TRBV29-1 and TRBJ1-2; D call uncertain. Germline CDR1 and CDR2: SQVTM and ANQGSEA. V was pared by 6 bases and J by 6 bases, with 14 bases between. The CDR3 extends over 12 amino acids. The CDR3 is CSVFEGGNGYTF. As DNA, the CDR3 is TGCAGCGTGTTTGAGGGAGGTAATGGCTACACCTTC.

This rearrangement joins TRBV28 to TRBJ1-2; TRBD1 might be the D (6 bases). Germline lookup yields CDR1 MDHEN and CDR2 SYDVKM. V was clipped by 6 bases and J by 4 bases, with 12 bases between them. This CDR3 is 13 amino acids long. The CDR3 nucleotides read TGTGCCAGCAGCCCGGGGGGCCTCTATGGCTACACCTTC. It yields the protein CASSPGGLYGYTF.

This sequence joins TRBV10-3 and TRBJ1-2, with a tentative D call TRBD1 (6 bases). CDR3 length: 18 residues. The V gene lost 3 bases and the J gene lost 2 bases, with 22 bases spanning the gap. The germline V gene has CDR1 ENHRY and CDR2 SYGVKD. The CDR3 sequence: CAISDLSTGTQNNYGYTF. As DNA, the CDR3 is TGTGCCATCAGTGACCTATCGACCGGGACACAAAACAACTATGGCTACACCTTC.

The chain recombines TRBV9 with TRBJ2-3; 9 positions agree with TRBD2. Germline-derived CDR1 and CDR2 are SGDLS and YYNGEE. This CDR3 region has 15 residues. The trim removed 4 bases at V and 4 bases at J, leaving 7 bases unmatched. This CDR3 reads CASSRAGGTPDTQYF. CDR3 nucleotide sequence: TGTGCCAGCAGCAGAGCGGGGGGCACGCCAGATACGCAGTATTTT.

The rearrangement links TRBV27 to TRBJ1-2; D may be TRBD1 (5 bases). CDR3 length: 15 amino acids. V gave up 5 bases and J gave up 2 bases, with 15 bases separating them. Germline values: CDR1 MNHEY, CDR2 SMNVEV (reference sequence). CDR3 protein: CASSLTTGGNYGYTF. Written as DNA, the CDR3 is TGTGCCAGCAGTCTAACCACAGGAGGGAACTATGGCTACACCTTC.

Here the CDR3 DNA reads TGTGCCAGCAGCTCCCTCGGCGGGGGGAGGGAGACCCAGTACTTC. Protein sequence: CASSSLGGGRETQYF. The chain links TRBV5-4 to TRBJ2-5; 8 nucleotides agree with TRBD2. The germline V gene encodes CDR1 SGHNT and CDR2 YYREEE (reference sequence). This CDR3 region has 15 residues. Trimming removed 3 bases from V and 5 bases from J; junction bases left unmatched: 9.

This chain joins TRBV27 and TRBJ1-2, with no clear D. The germline V and J ends were trimmed by 4 bases and 0 bases, with 6 bases remaining between them. From germline, CDR1 is MNHEY and CDR2 SMNVEV (reference sequence). This CDR3 is built from 13 residues. The CDR3 region has the DNA TGTGCCAGCAGTTCCACAACTAACTATGGCTACACCTTC. This encodes CASSSTTNYGYTF.

The chain combines TRBV6-6 with TRBJ2-3; 8 nucleotides align to TRBD2. The CDR3 contains 16 residues. CDR1 MNHNY and CDR2 SVGAGI come from the germline V gene (reference sequence). Losses at the gene ends were 6 bases for V and 5 bases for J; bases not matched to a gene: 13. CDR3 region: CASRERRAGVGDTQYF. In DNA form, the CDR3 reads TGTGCCAGCAGGGAAAGGCGAGCGGGGGTAGGAGATACGCAGTATTTT.

This chain uses TRBV2 with TRBJ1-6; 7 bases map to TRBD1. CDR3 length: 16 residues. Germline CDR1 is SNHLY and CDR2 is FYNNEI. V was clipped by 6 bases and J by 2 bases; unmatched bases: 7. The CDR3 sequence is CASRDRTGAYNSPLHF. CDR3 nucleotide sequence: TGTGCCAGCAGGGATAGGACAGGCGCCTATAATTCACCCCTCCACTTT.

This chain links TRBV9 with TRBJ2-7, with TRBD2 matching 9 bases. The CDR3 is 15 amino acids. The J segment lost 5 bases and the V segment lost 0 bases, leaving 6 bases of the junction unmatched. Per the germline V gene, CDR1 is SGDLS and CDR2 is YYNGEE. The CDR3 is CASSVEASGDHEQYF. The CDR3 nucleotides read TGTGCCAGCAGCGTAGAGGCTAGCGGGGACCACGAGCAGTACTTC. The variable domain in full, with the rest retrieved from reference TRBV9 and TRBJ2-7, is DSGVTQTPKHLITATGQRVTLRCSPRSGDLSVYWYQQSLDQGLQFLIQYYNGEERAKGNILERFSAQQFPDLHSELNLSSLELGDSALYFCASSVEASGDHEQYFGPGTRLTVT.

This chain's CDR3 is CASSLGGESYGYTF. CDR3 nucleotides: TGTGCCAGCAGCTTGGGGGGGGAATCCTATGGCTACACCTTC. The rearrangement links TRBV5-4 to TRBJ1-2; possible D gene TRBD1, 5 bases. Germline-derived CDR1 and CDR2 are SGHNT and YYREEE (reference sequence). V was trimmed by 0 bases and J by 4 bases, leaving 10 bases between them. There are 14 residues in the CDR3.

The gene calls are TRBV27 and TRBJ2-3; TRBD2 matches 9 bases. The V gene's germline CDR1 is MNHEY and CDR2 SMNVEV (reference sequence). The CDR3 contains 19 residues. Trimming at V came to 0 bases and at J to 5 bases, leaving 15 bases not matched to a gene. CDR3 sequence (DNA): TGTGCCAGCAGTTTATCGATAGCGTCCCTAGCGGGGTTGGTAGATACGCAGTATTTT. Its translation: CASSLSIASLAGLVDTQYF.

This clone was found a few times. CDR3 DNA: TGTGCCAGCAGCTTAGATGGGAGGCCAGGGGGCATATACGAGCAGTACTTC. It translates to CASSLDGRPGGIYEQYF. The chain carries TRBV11-2 and TRBJ2-7; the match to TRBD1 covers 8 bases. The CDR3 contains 17 residues. Trimming took 0 bases from V and 4 from J; bases not matched to a gene: 11. Germline lookup yields CDR1 SGHAT and CDR2 FQNNGV.